What follows is one T cell receptor (beta chain) and its context. The repertoire was sequenced with immunoSEQ multiplex PCR; TCRdb's copy has only in-frame clones and lacks some. The profile shows about 180,000 clones, over 75% of them singletons. Germline V CDR1 and CDR2: SGHAT, FQNNGV. The CDR3 runs 15 residues. V lost 4 bases and J lost 6; bases outside the gene matches: 5. This sample is drawn from a study of blood T cell repertoires in COVID-19. This sequence was found in a man between 40 and 49 years old with active or convalescent COVID-19. Sequenced sample: peripheral blood. The V and J genes are TRBV11-2 and TRBJ2-3, with 12 nucleotides matching TRBD2. The CDR3: CASSSLAGGLDTQYF. For the CDR3, the DNA is TGTGCCAGCAGCTCCCTAGCGGGGGGGCTGGATACGCAGTATTTT.